These 9 T cell receptor beta chains came from one sample sequenced in a study of cytomegalovirus exposure and HLA in healthy donors. PCR employed 60 Vbeta and 13 Jbeta primers. Profiled with immunoSEQ multiplex PCR; TCRdb holds only in-frame clones, not every one. Among under 55,000 clones listed, about 73% were seen once. The sample comprised PBMCs. All receptors derive from a woman aged 25 to 45 in good health and CMV-seronegative.

This rearrangement joins TRBV6-1 to TRBJ2-7; D ambiguous. V dropped 4 bases and J dropped 7 bases, with 11 bases sitting between them. CDR3 length equals 12 residues. Looked up from germline, CDR1 is MNHNS and CDR2 is SASEGT. CDR3 nucleotides: TGTGCCAGCAGTGGGGCAGGCTGGGAGCAGTACTTC. This codes for CASSGAGWEQYF.

The chain recombines TRBV2 with TRBJ2-7, with 9 bases fitting TRBD2. CDR1 SNHLY and CDR2 FYNNEI come from the germline V gene. J lost 0 bases, V lost 6 bases, and 12 bases had no gene match. This CDR3 region has 17 residues. CDR3 region: CASSLRGVLAGSYEQYF. The CDR3 DNA reads as TGTGCCAGCAGCCTAAGGGGTGTACTAGCGGGCTCCTACGAGCAGTACTTC. Combining the CDR3 with reference TRBV2 and TRBJ2-7 gives the whole variable domain EPEVTQTPSHQVTQMGQEVILRCVPISNHLYFYWYRQILGQKVEFLVSFYNNEISEKSEIFDDQFSVERPDGSNFTLKIRSTKLEDSAMYFCASSLRGVLAGSYEQYFGPGTRLTVT.

The chain carries TRBV30 and TRBJ2-7; 7 bases are shared with TRBD1. The CDR3 totals 12 residues. V lost 5 bases and J lost 3; bases outside the gene matches: 4. Germline CDR1 GTSNPN, CDR2 SVGIG (reference sequence). The CDR3 protein is CAWGTVNYEQYF. The CDR3 bases are TGTGCCTGGGGGACAGTAAACTACGAGCAGTACTTC. Variable domain in full (rest from reference TRBV30 and TRBJ2-7): SQTIHQWPATLVQPVGSPLSLECTVEGTSNPNLYWYRQAAGRGLQLLFYSVGIGQISSEVPQNLSASRPQDRQFILSSKKLLLSDSGFYLCAWGTVNYEQYFGPGTRLTVT.

The chain uses TRBV29-1 and TRBJ2-7, with D possibly matching TRBD1 (6 bases). This CDR3 comprises 11 residues. CDR1 is SQVTM, CDR2 ANQGSEA, per germline. V was cut by 4 bases and J by 7 bases, with 11 bases left in between. CDR3 region: CSVAQGGEQYF. DNA of the CDR3: TGCAGCGTTGCACAGGGTGGTGAGCAGTACTTC.

The genes are TRBV29-1 and TRBJ1-1, with a tentative D call TRBD1 (5 bases). This CDR3 has 13 amino acids. V was clipped by 5 bases and J by 4 bases, with 14 bases between them. Germline V gene lookup returns CDR1 SQVTM and CDR2 ANQGSEA. CDR3: CSVPGQGLTEAFF. DNA of the CDR3: TGCAGCGTTCCCGGGCAGGGACTCACTGAAGCTTTCTTT.

The chain carries TRBV7-8 and TRBJ1-5; D might be TRBD1 (6 bases). Germline V gene lookup returns CDR1 SGHVS and CDR2 FQNEAQ. The CDR3 has 15 amino acids. V was clipped by 5 bases and J by 0 bases, with 11 bases between them. DNA of the CDR3: TGTGCCAGCAGCCACAGGACAGATAGCAATCAGCCCCAGCATTTT. Residues: CASSHRTDSNQPQHF.

This chain uses TRBV11-2 with TRBJ2-7; 7 bases are shared with TRBD1. This CDR3 is 16 amino acids long. Trimming removed 4 bases from V and 2 bases from J; junction bases left unmatched: 11. The V gene's germline CDR1 is SGHAT and CDR2 FQNNGV. The CDR3: CASSSPDRDGTYEQYF. CDR3 in DNA: TGTGCCAGCAGCTCCCCCGACAGGGATGGGACCTACGAGCAGTACTTC.

V gene TRBV28 combines with J gene TRBJ1-2, with D perhaps TRBD1 (5 bases). Germline CDR1 is MDHEN and CDR2 is SYDVKM. Between the trimmed V and J ends, which lost 10 bases and 2 bases, there was a span of 11 bases. The CDR3 loop spans 12 amino acids. CDR3 nucleotide sequence: TGTGCCACCGGGGGGGTGAACTATGGCTACACCTTC. Translated: CATGGVNYGYTF.

The V gene is TRBV28, the J gene TRBJ1-2, with 8 bases that match TRBD1. V trimming: 5 bases; J trimming: 4 bases; junction bases outside the gene matches: 6. CDR1 is MDHEN and CDR2 is SYDVKM in the germline V gene. The CDR3 length is 14 residues. Here the CDR3 DNA reads TGTGCCAGCAGTAATGGACAGGGCGGCTATGGCTACACCTTC. As protein: CASSNGQGGYGYTF.